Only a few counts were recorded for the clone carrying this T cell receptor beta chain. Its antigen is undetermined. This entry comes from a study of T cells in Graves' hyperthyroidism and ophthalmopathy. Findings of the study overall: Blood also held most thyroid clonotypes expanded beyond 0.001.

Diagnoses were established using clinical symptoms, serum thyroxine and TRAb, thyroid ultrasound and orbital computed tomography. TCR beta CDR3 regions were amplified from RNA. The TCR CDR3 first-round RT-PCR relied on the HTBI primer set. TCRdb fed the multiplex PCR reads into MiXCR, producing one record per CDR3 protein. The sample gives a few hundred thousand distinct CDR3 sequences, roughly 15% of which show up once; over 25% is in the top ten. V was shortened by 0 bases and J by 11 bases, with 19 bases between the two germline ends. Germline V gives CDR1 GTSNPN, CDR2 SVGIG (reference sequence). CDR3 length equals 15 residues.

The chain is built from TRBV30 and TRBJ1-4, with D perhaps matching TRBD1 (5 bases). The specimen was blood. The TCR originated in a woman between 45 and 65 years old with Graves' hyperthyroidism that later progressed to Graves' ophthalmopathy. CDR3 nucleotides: TGTGCCTGGAGTGTATATCTCGGCAGGGCCCGTAAACTGTTTTTT. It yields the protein CAWSVYLGRARKLFF.